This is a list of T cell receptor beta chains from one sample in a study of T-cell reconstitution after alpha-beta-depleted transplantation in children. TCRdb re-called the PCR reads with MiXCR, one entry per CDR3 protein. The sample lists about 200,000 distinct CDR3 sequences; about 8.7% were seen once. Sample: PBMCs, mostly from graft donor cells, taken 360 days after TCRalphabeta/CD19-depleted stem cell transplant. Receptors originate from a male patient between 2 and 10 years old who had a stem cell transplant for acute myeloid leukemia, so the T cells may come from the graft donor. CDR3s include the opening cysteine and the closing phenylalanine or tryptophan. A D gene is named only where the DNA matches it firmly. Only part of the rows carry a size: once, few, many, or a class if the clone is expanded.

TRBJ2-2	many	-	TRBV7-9	TGTGCCAGCAGCTTATTCGACGGGGCCGGGGAGCTGTTTTTT	CASSLFDGAGELFF
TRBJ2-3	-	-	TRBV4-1	TGCGCCAGCAGTCAAACTATAGGGGATACGCAGTATTTT	CASSQTIGDTQYF
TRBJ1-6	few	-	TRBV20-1	TGCAGTGCTAGACAGGACGGTAATTCACCCCTCCACTTT	CSARQDGNSPLHF
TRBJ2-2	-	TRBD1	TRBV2	TGTGCCAGCAGTGAGATCCCCGGGACAGGGTATCCCGGGGAGCTGTTTTTT	CASSEIPGTGYPGELFF
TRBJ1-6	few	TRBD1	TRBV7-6	TGTGCCAGCAGCTTAAGGGCAGGGACAGGATCACCCCTCCACTTT	CASSLRAGTGSPLHF
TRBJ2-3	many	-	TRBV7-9	TGTGCCAGCAGCAATTCCGTGGATACGCAGTATTTT	CASSNSVDTQYF
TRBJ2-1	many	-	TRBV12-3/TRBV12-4	TGTGCCAGCAACAAGGACTCCCCGTCCCTCAATGAGCAGTTCTTC	CASNKDSPSLNEQFF
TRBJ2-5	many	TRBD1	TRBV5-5	TGTGCCAGCAGCCGGACAGGGCAAGAGACCCAGTACTTC	CASSRTGQETQYF
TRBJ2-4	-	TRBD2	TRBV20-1	TGCAGTGCTAGGGCGGGAGGGCCGTTAAACATTCAGTACTTC	CSARAGGPLNIQYF
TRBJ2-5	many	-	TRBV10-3	TGTGCCATCAGTGAAGAGGGGTTGGGATCTCTAGAGACCCAGTACTTC	CAISEEGLGSLETQYF
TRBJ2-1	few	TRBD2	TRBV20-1	TGCAGTGCAAGGGGCGGGAGGTACAATGAGCAGTTCTTC	CSARGGRYNEQFF
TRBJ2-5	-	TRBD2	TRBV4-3	TGCGCCAGCAGCCAAGACGGACTAGTCCTAGACTTC	CASSQDGLVLDF
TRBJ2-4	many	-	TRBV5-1	TGCGCCAGCAGCGGCGAGCCTCGGAACATTCAGTACTTC	CASSGEPRNIQYF
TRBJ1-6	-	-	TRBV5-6	TGTGCCAGCAGTTTCAGGGGCGCGTATATGGGAAATTCACCCCTCCACTTT	CASSFRGAYMGNSPLHF
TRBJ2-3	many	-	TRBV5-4	TGTGCCAGCAGCTTGGGAAGCGGCTTAGGGGCAGATACGCAGTATTTT	CASSLGSGLGADTQYF
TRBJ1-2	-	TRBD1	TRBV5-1	TGCGCCACCTCAACCGGGACAGGAATCTATGGCTACACCTTC	CATSTGTGIYGYTF
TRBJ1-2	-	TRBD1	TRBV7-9	TGTGCCAGCAGCACTGGACAGGGGGGCTACACCTTC	CASSTGQGGYTF
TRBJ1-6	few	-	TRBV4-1	TGCGCCAGCAGCCAAGATGGCCAGCGCTTTAGAGGTTCACCCCTCCACTTT	CASSQDGQRFRGSPLHF
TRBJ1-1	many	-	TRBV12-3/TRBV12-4	TGTGCCAGCAGTTTAACAGGAATCACTGAAGCTTTCTTT	CASSLTGITEAFF
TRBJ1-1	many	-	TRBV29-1	TGCAGCGTTGGGTCGGGACAGAACACTGAAGCTTTCTTT	CSVGSGQNTEAFF
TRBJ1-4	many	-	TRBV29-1	TGCAGCGTAACGCAGAATAATGAAAAACTGTTTTTT	CSVTQNNEKLFF
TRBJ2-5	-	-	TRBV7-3	TGTGCCAGCAGCTCAGGGGCGGGTTTGCAAGAGACCCAGTACTTC	CASSSGAGLQETQYF
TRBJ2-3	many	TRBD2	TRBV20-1	TGCAGTGCTAGTATGCGGGGGGCAGATACGCAGTATTTT	CSASMRGADTQYF
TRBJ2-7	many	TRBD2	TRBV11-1	TGTGCCAGCAGCTCTGAGGGAGGGCCCTCCTACGAGCAGTACTTC	CASSSEGGPSYEQYF
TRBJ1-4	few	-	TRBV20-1	TGCAGTGCTAGAGATCTACGTGTGGGAGAAAATCTGTTTTTT	CSARDLRVGENLFF
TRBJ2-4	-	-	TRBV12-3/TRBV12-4	TGTGCCAGCAGTTTTGTTACGGGGGGCCTAGCCAAAAACATTCAGTACTTC	CASSFVTGGLAKNIQYF
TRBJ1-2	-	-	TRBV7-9	TGTGCCAGCAGCCCGGGAGCCACCTATGGCTACACCTTC	CASSPGATYGYTF
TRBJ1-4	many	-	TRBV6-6	TGTGCCAGCACGGCCTACTGGGCTGAAAAACTGTTTTTT	CASTAYWAEKLFF
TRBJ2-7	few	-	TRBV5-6	TGTGCCAGCAGCTTGTATTCGGGGGTCTACGAGCAGTACTTC	CASSLYSGVYEQYF
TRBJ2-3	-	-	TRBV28	TGTGCCAGCGGGGGGGGGGCCCCAGATACGCAGTATTTT	CASGGGAPDTQYF
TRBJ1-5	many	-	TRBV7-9	TGTGCCAGCAGCTGCAGGGGTTGGAATCAGCCCCAGCATTTT	CASSCRGWNQPQHF
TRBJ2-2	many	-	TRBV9	TGTGCCAGCAGCGTAGCTACCGACAGACCGAACACCGGGGAGCTGTTTTTT	CASSVATDRPNTGELFF
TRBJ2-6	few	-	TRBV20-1	TGCAGTGCTAGGCCGCAAGCCGGGGCCAACGTCCTGACTTTC	CSARPQAGANVLTF
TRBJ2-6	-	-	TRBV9	TGTGCCAGCAGCCCCCCCTTGGGGTCTGGGGCCAACGTCCTGACTTTC	CASSPPLGSGANVLTF
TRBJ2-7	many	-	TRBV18	TGTGCCAGCTCAACTATGGGTCACGAGCAGTACTTC	CASSTMGHEQYF
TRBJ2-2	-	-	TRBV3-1	TGTGCCAGCAGCCAAGATTCTGGACCTGGGGAGCTGTTTTTT	CASSQDSGPGELFF
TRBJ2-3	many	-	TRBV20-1	TGCAGTGCTAGAGATTGGGGTCGCACAGATACGCAGTATTTT	CSARDWGRTDTQYF
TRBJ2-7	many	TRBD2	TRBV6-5	TGTGCCAGCAGTTACTCAGTGACTAGCGGTAATACCTACGAGCAGTACTTC	CASSYSVTSGNTYEQYF
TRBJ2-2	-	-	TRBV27	TGTGCCAGCTCCGCCGGGCCGAACACCGGGGAGCTGTTTTTT	CASSAGPNTGELFF
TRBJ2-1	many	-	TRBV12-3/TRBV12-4	TGTGCCAGCAGTCACCGGACAGAACCGAGCTCCTACAATGAGCAGTTCTTC	CASSHRTEPSSYNEQFF
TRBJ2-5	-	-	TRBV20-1	TGCAGTGCTAGAGATCTGTATAAGGGGGGGGAGACCCAGTACTTC	CSARDLYKGGETQYF
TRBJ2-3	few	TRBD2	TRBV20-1	TGCAGTGCTAGAGTAGCGGGGACCCTCACAGATACGCAGTATTTT	CSARVAGTLTDTQYF
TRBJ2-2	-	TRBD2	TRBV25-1	TGTGCCAGCAGTGCGACTAGCGGGAGACGGACCGGGGAGCTGTTTTTT	CASSATSGRRTGELFF
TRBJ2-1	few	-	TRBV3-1	TGTGCCAGCAGCCTTGGACGGGGTGAGCAGTTCTTC	CASSLGRGEQFF
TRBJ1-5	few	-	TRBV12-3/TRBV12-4	TGTGCCAGCAGTGGGACCGAGACTTCCAAAAATCAGCCCCAGCATTTT	CASSGTETSKNQPQHF
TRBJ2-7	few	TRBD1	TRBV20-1	TGCAGTGCTATGAGGACAGGCTACGAGCAGTACTTC	CSAMRTGYEQYF
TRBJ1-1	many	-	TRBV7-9	TGTGCCAGCAGCTGGGGGGAGGGCACTGAAGCTTTCTTT	CASSWGEGTEAFF
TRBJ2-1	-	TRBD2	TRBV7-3	TGTGCCAGCAGCTTAATGACTAGCGGGGGGGGCAATGAGCAGTTCTTC	CASSLMTSGGGNEQFF
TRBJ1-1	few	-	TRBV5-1	TGCGCCAGCAGCTTGGTTTCGGGGACAAAGAACACTGAAGCTTTCTTT	CASSLVSGTKNTEAFF
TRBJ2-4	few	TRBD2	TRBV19	TGTGCCAGTAGTATTCAAGCGGGGTTAGCCAAAAACATTCAGTACTTC	CASSIQAGLAKNIQYF
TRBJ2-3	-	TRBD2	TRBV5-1	TGCGCCAGCAGCTTAGCGGGGGAGGTCACAGATACGCAGTATTTT	CASSLAGEVTDTQYF
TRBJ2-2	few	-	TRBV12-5	TGTGCTAGTGGCCCTATCTTGATCGGGGCCGGGGAGCTGTTTTTT	CASGPILIGAGELFF
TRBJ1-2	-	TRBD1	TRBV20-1	TGCAGTGCCGGGGGGACAGACTATGGCTACACCTTC	CSAGGTDYGYTF
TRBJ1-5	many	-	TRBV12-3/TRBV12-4	TGTGCCAGCAGCGACGGACAATATAGCAATCAGCCCCAGCATTTT	CASSDGQYSNQPQHF
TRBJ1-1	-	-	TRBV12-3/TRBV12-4	TGTGCCAGCAGTTTCGGGACGGACGGGGGGGAAGCTTTCTTT	CASSFGTDGGEAFF
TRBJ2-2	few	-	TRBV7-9	TGTGCCAGCAGCTTATCCGGACAACAGCCCACCGGGGAGCTGTTTTTT	CASSLSGQQPTGELFF
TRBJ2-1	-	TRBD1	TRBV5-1	TGCGCCAGCAGCTTGGCACCGGACAGGGTTAGGGTCTTC	CASSLAPDRVRVF
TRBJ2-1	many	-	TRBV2	TGTGCCAGCAGGGGGTCGTTCTCCTTATCCTACAATGAGCAGTTCTTC	CASRGSFSLSYNEQFF